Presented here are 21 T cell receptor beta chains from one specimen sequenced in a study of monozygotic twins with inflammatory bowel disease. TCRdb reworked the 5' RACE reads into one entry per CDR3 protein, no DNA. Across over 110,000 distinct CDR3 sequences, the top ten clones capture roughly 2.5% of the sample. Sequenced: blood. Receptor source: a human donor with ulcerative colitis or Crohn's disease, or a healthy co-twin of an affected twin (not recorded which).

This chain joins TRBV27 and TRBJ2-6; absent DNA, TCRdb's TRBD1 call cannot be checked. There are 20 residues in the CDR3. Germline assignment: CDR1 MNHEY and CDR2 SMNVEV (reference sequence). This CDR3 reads CASSFRGPTGGHPGANVLTF.

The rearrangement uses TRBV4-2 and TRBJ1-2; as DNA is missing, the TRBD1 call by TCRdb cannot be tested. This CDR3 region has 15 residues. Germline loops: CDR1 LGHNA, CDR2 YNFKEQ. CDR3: CASSQEARGSFGYTF.

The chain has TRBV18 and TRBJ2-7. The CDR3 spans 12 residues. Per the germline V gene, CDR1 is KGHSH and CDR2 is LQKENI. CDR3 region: CASSSRRDEQYF. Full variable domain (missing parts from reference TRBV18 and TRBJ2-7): NAGVMQNPRHLVRRRGQEARLRCSPMKGHSHVYWYRQLPEEGLKFMVYLQKENIIDESGMPKERFSAEFPKEGPSILRIQQVVRGDSAAYFCASSSRRDEQYFGPGTRLTVT.

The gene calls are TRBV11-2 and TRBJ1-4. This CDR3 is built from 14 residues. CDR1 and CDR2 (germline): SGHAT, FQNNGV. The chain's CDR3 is CASSRRYVDENLFF.

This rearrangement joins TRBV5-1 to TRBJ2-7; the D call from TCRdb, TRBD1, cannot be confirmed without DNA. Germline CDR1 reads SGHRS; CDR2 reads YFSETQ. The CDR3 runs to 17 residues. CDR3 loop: CASSSQPRGTGSYEQYF.

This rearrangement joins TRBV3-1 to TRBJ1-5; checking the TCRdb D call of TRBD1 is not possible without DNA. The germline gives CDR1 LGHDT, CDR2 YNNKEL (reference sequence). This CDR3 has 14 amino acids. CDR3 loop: CASSHRVSNQPQHF.

The CDR3 is CASSSASWGVGETQYF. The rearrangement uses TRBV7-2 and TRBJ2-5; without DNA, the TCRdb call of TRBD2 cannot be checked. Germline V gene data show CDR1 as SGHTA and CDR2 as FQGNSA. The CDR3 extends over 16 amino acids.

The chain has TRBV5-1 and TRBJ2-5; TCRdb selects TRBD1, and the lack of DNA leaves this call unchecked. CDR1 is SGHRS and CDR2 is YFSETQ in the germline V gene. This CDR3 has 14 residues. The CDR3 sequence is CASSLGPRAETQYF. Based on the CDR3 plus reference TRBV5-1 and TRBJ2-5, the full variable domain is KAGVTQTPRYLIKTRGQQVTLSCSPISGHRSVSWYQQTPGQGLQFLFEYFSETQRNKGNFPGRFSGRQFSNSRSEMNVSTLELGDSALYLCASSLGPRAETQYFGPGTRLLVL.

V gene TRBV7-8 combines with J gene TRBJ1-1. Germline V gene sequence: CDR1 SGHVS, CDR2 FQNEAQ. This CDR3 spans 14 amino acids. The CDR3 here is CASSLRVGTTEAFF.

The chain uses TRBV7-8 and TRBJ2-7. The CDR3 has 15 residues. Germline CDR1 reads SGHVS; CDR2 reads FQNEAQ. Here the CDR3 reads CASSFWIGSSYEQYF.

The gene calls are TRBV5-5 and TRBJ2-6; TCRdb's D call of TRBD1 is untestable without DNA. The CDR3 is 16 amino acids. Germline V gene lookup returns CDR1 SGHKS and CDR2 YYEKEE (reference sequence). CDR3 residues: CASSEKGGSGANVLTF.

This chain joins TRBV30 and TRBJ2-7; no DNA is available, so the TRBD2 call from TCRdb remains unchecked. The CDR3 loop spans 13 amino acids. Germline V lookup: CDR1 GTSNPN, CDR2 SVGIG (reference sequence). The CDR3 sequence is CAWQSRGGYEQYF.

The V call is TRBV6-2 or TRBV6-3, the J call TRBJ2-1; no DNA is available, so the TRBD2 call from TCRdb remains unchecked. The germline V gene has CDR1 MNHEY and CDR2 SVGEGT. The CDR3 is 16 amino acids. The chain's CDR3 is CARSPLLAGVYNEQFF.

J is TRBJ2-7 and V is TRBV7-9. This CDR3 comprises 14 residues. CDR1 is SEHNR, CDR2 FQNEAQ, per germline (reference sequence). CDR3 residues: CASSLAGSGYEQYF.

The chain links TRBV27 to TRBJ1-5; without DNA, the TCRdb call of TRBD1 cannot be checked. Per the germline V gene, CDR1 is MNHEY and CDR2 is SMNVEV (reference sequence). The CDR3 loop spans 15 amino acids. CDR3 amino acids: CASSLSGTGGQPQHF.

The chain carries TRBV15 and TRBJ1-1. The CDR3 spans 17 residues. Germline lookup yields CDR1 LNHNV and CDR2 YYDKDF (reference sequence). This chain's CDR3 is CATSREGVDGWDTEAFF.

The CDR3 loop is CASSFTGENQPQHF. V usage is TRBV5-1 and J usage is TRBJ1-5; absent DNA, TCRdb's TRBD1 call cannot be checked. This CDR3 has 14 amino acids. The germline V gene encodes CDR1 SGHRS and CDR2 YFSETQ.

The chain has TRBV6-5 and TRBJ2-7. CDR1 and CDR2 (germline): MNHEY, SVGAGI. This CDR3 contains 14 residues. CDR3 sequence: CASSWSGSSYEQYF.

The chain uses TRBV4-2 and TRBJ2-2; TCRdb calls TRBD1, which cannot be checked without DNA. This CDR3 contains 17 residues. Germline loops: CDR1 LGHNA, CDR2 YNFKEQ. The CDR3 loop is CASSQARQGSNTGELFF.

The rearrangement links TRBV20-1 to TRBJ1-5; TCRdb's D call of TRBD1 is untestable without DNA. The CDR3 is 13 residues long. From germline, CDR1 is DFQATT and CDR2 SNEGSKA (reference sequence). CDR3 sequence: CSARGNRDQPQHF.

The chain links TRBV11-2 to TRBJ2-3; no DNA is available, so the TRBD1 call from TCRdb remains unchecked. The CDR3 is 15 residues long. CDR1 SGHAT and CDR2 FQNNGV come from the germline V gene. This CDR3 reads CASILTGQGADTQYF.